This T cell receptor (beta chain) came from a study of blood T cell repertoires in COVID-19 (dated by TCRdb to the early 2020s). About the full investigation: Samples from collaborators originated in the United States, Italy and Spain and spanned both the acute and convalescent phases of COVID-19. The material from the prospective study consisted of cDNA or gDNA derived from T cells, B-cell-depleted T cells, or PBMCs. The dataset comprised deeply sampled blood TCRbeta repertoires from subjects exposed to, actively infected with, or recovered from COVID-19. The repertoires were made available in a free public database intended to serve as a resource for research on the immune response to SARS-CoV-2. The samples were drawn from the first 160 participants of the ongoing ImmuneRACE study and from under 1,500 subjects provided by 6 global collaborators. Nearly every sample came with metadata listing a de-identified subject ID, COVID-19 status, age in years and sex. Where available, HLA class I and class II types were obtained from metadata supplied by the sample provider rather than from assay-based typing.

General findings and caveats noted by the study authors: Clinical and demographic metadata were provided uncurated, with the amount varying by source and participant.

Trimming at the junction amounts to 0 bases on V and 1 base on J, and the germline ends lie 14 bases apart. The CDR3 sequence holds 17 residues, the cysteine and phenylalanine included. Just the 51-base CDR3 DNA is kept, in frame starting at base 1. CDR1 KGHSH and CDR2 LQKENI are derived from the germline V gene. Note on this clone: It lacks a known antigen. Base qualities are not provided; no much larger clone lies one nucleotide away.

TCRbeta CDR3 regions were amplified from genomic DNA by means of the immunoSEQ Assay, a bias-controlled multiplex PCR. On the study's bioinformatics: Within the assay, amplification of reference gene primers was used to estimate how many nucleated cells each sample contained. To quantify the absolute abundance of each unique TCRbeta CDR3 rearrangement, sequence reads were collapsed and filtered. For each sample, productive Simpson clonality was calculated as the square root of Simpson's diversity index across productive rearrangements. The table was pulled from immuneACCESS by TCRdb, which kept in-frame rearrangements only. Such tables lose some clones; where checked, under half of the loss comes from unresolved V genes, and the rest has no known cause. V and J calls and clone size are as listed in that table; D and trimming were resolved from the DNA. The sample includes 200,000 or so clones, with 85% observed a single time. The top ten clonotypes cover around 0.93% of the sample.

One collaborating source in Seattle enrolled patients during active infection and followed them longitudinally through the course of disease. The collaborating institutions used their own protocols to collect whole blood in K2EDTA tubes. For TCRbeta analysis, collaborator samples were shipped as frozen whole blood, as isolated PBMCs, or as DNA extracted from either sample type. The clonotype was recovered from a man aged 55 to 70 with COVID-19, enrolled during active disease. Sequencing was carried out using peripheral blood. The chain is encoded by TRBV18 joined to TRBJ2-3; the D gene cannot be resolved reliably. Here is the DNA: TGTGCCAGCTCACCACCGACCCTGCGGTTTGGCACAGATACGCAGTATTTT. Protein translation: CASSPPTLRFGTDTQYF. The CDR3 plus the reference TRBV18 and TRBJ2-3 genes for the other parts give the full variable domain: NAGVMQNPRHLVRRRGQEARLRCSPMKGHSHVYWYRQLPEEGLKFMVYLQKENIIDESGMPKERFSAEFPKEGPSILRIQQVVRGDSAAYFCASSPPTLRFGTDTQYFGPGTRLTVL.